This T cell receptor (beta chain) was sequenced during a study of blood T cell repertoires in COVID-19. As for the study in general: The study drew acute and convalescent COVID-19 samples from the United States, Italy and Spain.

Recruits, aged roughly 18 to 89 years, lived in 20 to 30 US areas. The length of the CDR3 is 14 residues. CDR1 is SGHRS, CDR2 YFSETQ, per germline. V shed 0 bases, J shed 2 bases, and the junction held 1 base outside the gene matches. Measured with immunoSEQ multiplex PCR; TCRdb has only the in-frame clones, and not every one. In the table there are a few hundred thousand clones, about 86% of which are singletons. This TCR derives from a woman between 40 and 50 years old with acute COVID-19. V and J are TRBV5-1 and TRBJ1-1; 7 bases are shared with TRBD1. The source material was PBMCs or T cells enriched from blood (not recorded which). The CDR3: CASSLGDRNTEAFF. For the CDR3, the DNA is TGCGCCAGCAGCTTGGGGGACAGAAACACTGAAGCTTTCTTT. Complete variable domain (other parts from reference TRBV5-1 and TRBJ1-1): KAGVTQTPRYLIKTRGQQVTLSCSPISGHRSVSWYQQTPGQGLQFLFEYFSETQRNKGNFPGRFSGRQFSNSRSEMNVSTLELGDSALYLCASSLGDRNTEAFFGQGTRLTVV.